Sequencing of this T cell receptor beta chain was carried out in a study of early T cells in non-severe SARS-CoV-2 infection. As for the study in general: Bulk RNA from unsorted whole blood was sequenced; chains were unpaired.

Attached unique molecular identifiers marked individual cDNA molecules. TCRdb recomputed calls from the 5' RACE reads with MiXCR, one row per CDR3 protein. The table has more than 65,000 distinct CDR3 sequences, around 12% seen once. This clonotype was seen more than once but under ten times. Germline V gene data show CDR1 as SGHTA and CDR2 as FQGTGA. Trimming took off 0 bases at V and 7 bases at J, with 12 bases between the two ends. The CDR3 is 15 residues long. Material: whole blood, obtained at baseline. The chain recombines TRBV7-3 with TRBJ2-2; TRBD1 or TRBD2 may be the D gene (6 bases each). This clonotype was obtained from an adult who was a healthcare worker with PCR-confirmed SARS-CoV-2 infection or an uninfected control (not recorded which). The CDR3 region is CASSLTPGAHGELFF. The DNA of the CDR3 is TGTGCCAGCAGCTTAACGCCGGGGGCCCACGGGGAGCTGTTTTTT.